Following are 12 T cell receptor beta chains from one sample sequenced in a study of PD-1 blockade in classical Hodgkin lymphoma (dated by TCRdb to 2020 to 2022). The library was generated by the immunoSEQ multiplex PCR assay. TCRdb obtained this table from immuneACCESS and retained in-frame rearrangements with V and J assigned. These tables miss some clones; where compared with another copy, unresolved V genes account for less than half of the shortfall, and the remainder is unexplained. Within this sample are 21,000 or so clones, with over 65% of them counted one time only. Of the sample, roughly two fifths is held by the ten largest clones. The meaning of the sample's time point label: cycle 2 day 1 (C2D1) of nivolumab. Every trial patient had relapsed following autologous stem cell transplantation, and prior brentuximab vedotin exposure was what differed among cohorts A, B and C. The input for sequencing was peripheral blood mononuclear cells (PBMCs), taken before the second cycle of nivolumab. Receptors originate from a human donor with classical Hodgkin lymphoma.

This clone was detected once. The CDR3 reads CASSETGGNTIYF. The DNA of the CDR3 is TGTGCCAGCAGTGAAACGGGTGGAAACACCATATATTTT. The rearrangement uses TRBV6-1 and TRBJ1-3; D is ambiguous. This CDR3 region has 13 residues. Between the trimmed V and J ends, which lost 2 bases and 3 bases, there was a span of 5 bases. The V gene's germline CDR1 is MNHNS and CDR2 SASEGT.

This clone was picked up a small number of times. The chain has TRBV21-1 and TRBJ2-7; TRBD1 reflects the table's D call only, with no check against the DNA. TRBV21-1 is classified as a pseudogene. CDR3 length: 17 residues. In DNA, the CDR3 is TGTGCCAGCAGCAAAGTATCTATGGAGAACAGGATGAACGAGCAGTACTTC. As protein: CASSKVSMENRMNEQYF.

This chain joins TRBV13 and TRBJ1-2; 9 bases agree with TRBD1. V shed 4 bases and J 7 bases; nucleotides not matched to a gene: 7. CDR3 length: 14 residues. The germline V gene has CDR1 PRHDT and CDR2 FYEKMQ (reference sequence). CDR3 DNA sequence: TGTGCCAGCAGCTCCACAGGGGGCTATGGTGGCTACACCTTC. Translated, it gives CASSSTGGYGGYTF. The full variable domain, rest sourced from reference TRBV13 and TRBJ1-2, is AAGVIQSPRHLIKEKRETATLKCYPIPRHDTVYWYQQGPGQDPQFLISFYEKMQSDKGSIPDRFSAQQFSDYHSELNMSSLELGDSALYFCASSSTGGYGGYTFGSGTRLTVV.

This chain uses TRBV25-1 with TRBJ1-2, with a weak D call TRBD1 (6 bases). CDR3 length: 13 amino acids. Between the trimmed V and J ends, which lost 3 bases and 8 bases, there was a span of 13 bases. Germline V CDR1 and CDR2: MGHDK, SYGVNS. The CDR3 region is CASSEINREGYTF. The DNA of the CDR3 is TGTGCCAGCAGTGAGATTAACAGGGAAGGCTACACCTTC.

The gene calls are TRBV5-1 and TRBJ2-5; 7 bases match TRBD1. The length of the CDR3 is 14 residues. Trimming removed 7 bases from V and 2 bases from J; junction bases left unmatched: 8. Germline lookup yields CDR1 SGHRS and CDR2 YFSETQ. The CDR3 DNA follows: TGCGCCAGCGGCCGGGACAGAAGTCAAGAGACCCAGTACTTC. This gives the protein CASGRDRSQETQYF.

The V call is TRBV5-1, the J call TRBJ1-1, with TRBD1 identical over 9 bases. The CDR3 is 13 residues long. The junction had 4 bases not matched to a gene; V was cut back by 0 bases and J by 10 bases. CDR1 is SGHRS, CDR2 YFSETQ, per germline. In nucleotides, the CDR3 is TGCGCCAGCAGCTTGGTACCGGACAGGGGAGCTTTCTTT. This encodes CASSLVPDRGAFF.

This clone showed up just once. V usage is TRBV19 and J usage is TRBJ1-4; D is possibly TRBD1 (5 bases). The CDR3 runs 14 residues. The V end was cut by 3 bases, the J end by 0 bases, with 5 bases between. CDR1 is LNHDA and CDR2 is SQIVND in the germline V gene (reference sequence). The CDR3: CASSMGPTNEKLFF. The CDR3 DNA reads as TGTGCCAGTAGTATGGGGCCAACTAATGAAAAACTGTTTTTT. The complete variable domain, with remaining parts taken from reference TRBV19 and TRBJ1-4, reads DGGITQSPKYLFRKEGQNVTLSCEQNLNHDAMYWYRQDPGQGLRLIYYSQIVNDFQKGDIAEGYSVSREKKESFPLTVTSAQKNPTAFYLCASSMGPTNEKLFFGSGTQLSVL.

The chain employs TRBV7-9 and TRBJ1-2; D not certain. V gave up 3 bases and J gave up 0 bases, with 14 bases separating them. Germline V gives CDR1 SEHNR, CDR2 FQNEAQ (reference sequence). The length of the CDR3 is 16 residues. Here the CDR3 reads CASSFRNPLANYGYTF. CDR3 nucleotide sequence: TGTGCCAGCAGCTTTAGAAATCCCCTAGCTAACTATGGCTACACCTTC.

The rearrangement joins TRBV7-2 to TRBJ2-7; 15 positions agree with TRBD2. Germline V gives CDR1 SGHTA, CDR2 FQGNSA. Losses at the gene ends were 2 bases for V and 4 bases for J; bases not matched to a gene: 9. This CDR3 region has 18 residues. The CDR3 nucleotides read TGTGCCAGCAGCTTACTCCCGGGACTAGCGGGGGGCGGGTACGAGCAGTACTTC. Translated: CASSLLPGLAGGGYEQYF.

The chain joins TRBV4-2 to TRBJ1-3, with a tentative D call TRBD1 (5 bases). The length of the CDR3 is 12 residues. V lost 1 base, J lost 9 bases, and 7 bases lay in between. Germline loops: CDR1 LGHNA, CDR2 YNFKEQ. The CDR3 here is CASSQVGGTIYF. The CDR3, as DNA: TGTGCCAGCAGCCAAGTTGGGGGCACCATATATTTT.

This clone has only one observation. V and J are TRBV19 and TRBJ2-3, with D unresolved. Trimming pared 7 bases from V and 2 bases from J, leaving 10 bases between. The CDR3 spans 13 residues. Germline V gene lookup returns CDR1 LNHDA and CDR2 SQIVND (reference sequence). The CDR3: CASKVGLTDTQYF. CDR3 in DNA: TGTGCCAGTAAGGTCGGCCTCACAGATACGCAGTATTTT.

The rearrangement joins TRBV7-2 to TRBJ2-1; a possible D gene is TRBD2 (7 bases). Germline lookup yields CDR1 SGHTA and CDR2 FQGNSA. CDR3 length: 16 amino acids. V was shortened by 3 bases and J by 0 bases, with 12 bases between the two germline ends. CDR3 nucleotide sequence: TGTGCCAGCAGCTTGGGGGCGGGGGACTCCTACAATGAGCAGTTCTTC. As protein: CASSLGAGDSYNEQFF.